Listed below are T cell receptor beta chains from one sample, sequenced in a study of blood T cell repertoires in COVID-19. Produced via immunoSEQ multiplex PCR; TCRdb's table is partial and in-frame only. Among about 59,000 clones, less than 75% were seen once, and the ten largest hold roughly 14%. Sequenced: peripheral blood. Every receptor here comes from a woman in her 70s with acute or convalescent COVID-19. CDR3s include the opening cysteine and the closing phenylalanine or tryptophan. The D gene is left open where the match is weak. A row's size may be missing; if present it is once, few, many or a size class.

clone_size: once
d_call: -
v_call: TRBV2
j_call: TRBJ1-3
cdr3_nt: TGTGCCAGCAGTGAAGGCGCGAGCTCTGGAAACACCATATATTTT
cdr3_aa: CASSEGASSGNTIYF

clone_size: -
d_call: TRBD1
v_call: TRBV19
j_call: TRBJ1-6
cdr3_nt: TGTGCCAGTAGTATCACAGGGGTAAGCTCACCCCTCCACTTT
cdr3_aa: CASSITGVSSPLHF

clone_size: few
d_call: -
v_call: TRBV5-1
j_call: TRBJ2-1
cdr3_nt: TGCGCCAGCAGCTTGGGCGCAGGGTATAATGAGCAGTTCTTC
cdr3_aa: CASSLGAGYNEQFF

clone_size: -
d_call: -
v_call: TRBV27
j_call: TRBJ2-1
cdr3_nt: TGTGCCAGCAGTTTAGGGCCGAGTTACAATGAGCAGTTCTTC
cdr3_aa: CASSLGPSYNEQFF

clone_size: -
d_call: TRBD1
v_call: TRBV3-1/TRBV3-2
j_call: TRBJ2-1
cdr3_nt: TGTGCCAGCAGCCAAATGCCGGGACAGGGGACCTTCTACAATGAGCAGTTCTTC
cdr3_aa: CASSQMPGQGTFYNEQFF

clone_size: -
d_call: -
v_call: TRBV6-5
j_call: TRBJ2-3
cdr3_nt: TGTGCCAGCAGTTACGATCAGCCGCGGGGGCAGTATTTT
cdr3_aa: CASSYDQPRGQYF

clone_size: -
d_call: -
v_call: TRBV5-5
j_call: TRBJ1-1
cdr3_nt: TGTGCCAGCAGCTTCCCCCTCCTTTCTAACACTGAAGCTTTCTTT
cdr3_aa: CASSFPLLSNTEAFF

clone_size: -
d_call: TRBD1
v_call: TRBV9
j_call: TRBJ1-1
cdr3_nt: TGTGCCAGCAGCTCGGCGGACAGGGGTGGCACTGAAGCTTTCTTT
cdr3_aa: CASSSADRGGTEAFF

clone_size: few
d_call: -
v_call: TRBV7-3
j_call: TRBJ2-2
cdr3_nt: TGTGCCAGCAGCTCTCCTGGCCCGGGGACCGGGGAGCTGTTTTTT
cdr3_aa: CASSSPGPGTGELFF

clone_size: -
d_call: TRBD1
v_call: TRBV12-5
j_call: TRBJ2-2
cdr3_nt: TGTGCTAGTGGTCCACAGGGGAGCTATGACACCGGGGAGCTGTTTTTT
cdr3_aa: CASGPQGSYDTGELFF

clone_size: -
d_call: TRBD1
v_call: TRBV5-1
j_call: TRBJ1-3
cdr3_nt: TGCGCCAGCAGCTTGGAGGGGGCGAGAGGAAACACCATATATTTT
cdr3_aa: CASSLEGARGNTIYF

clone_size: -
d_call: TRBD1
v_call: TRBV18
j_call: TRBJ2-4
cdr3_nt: TGTGCCAGCTCACCTCAGGGGGCTGCCAAAAACATTCAGTACTTC
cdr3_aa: CASSPQGAAKNIQYF

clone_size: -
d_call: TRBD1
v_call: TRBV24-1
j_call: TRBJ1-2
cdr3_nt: TGTGCCACCAGTGATACAAGGGACAGGGAAGGCTACACCTTC
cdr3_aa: CATSDTRDREGYTF

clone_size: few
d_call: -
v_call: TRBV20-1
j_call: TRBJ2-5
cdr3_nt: TGCAGTGCTAGTCCGCTGGCAGGGGATAGAGTGACCCAGTACTTC
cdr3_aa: CSASPLAGDRVTQYF

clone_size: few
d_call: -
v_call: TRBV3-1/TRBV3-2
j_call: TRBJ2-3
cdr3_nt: TGTGCCAGCAGCCCCTCCCCAGATACGCAGTATTTT
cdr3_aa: CASSPSPDTQYF

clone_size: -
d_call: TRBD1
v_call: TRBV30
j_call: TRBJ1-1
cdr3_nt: TGTGCCTGGAGGAGGTCCGGGACAGGGGCAACTGAAGCTTTCTTT
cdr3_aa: CAWRRSGTGATEAFF

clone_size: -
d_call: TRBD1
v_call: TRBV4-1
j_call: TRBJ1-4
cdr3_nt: TGCGCCAGTGAGCCCGGGACAGGATACGAAAAACTGTTTTTT
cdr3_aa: CASEPGTGYEKLFF

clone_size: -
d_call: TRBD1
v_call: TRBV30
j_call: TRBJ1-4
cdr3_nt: TGTGCCTGGAGTTCTGGACGGGGACAGTTGTTTTTT
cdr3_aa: CAWSSGRGQLFF

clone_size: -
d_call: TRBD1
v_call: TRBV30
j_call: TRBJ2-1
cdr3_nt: TGTGCCTGGAGCCAAGGACAGGGGATCGGGAATGAGCAGTTCTTC
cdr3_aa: CAWSQGQGIGNEQFF

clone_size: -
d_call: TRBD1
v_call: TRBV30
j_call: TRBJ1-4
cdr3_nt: TGTGCCTGGAGCGGGACAGGGAGGAATGAAAAACTGTTTTTT
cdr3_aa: CAWSGTGRNEKLFF

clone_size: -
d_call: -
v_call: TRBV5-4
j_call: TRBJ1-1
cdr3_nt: TGTGCCAGCATTTCCCCCATGAACACTGAAGCTTTCTTT
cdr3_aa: CASISPMNTEAFF

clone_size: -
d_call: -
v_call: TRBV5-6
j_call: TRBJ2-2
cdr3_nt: TGTGCCAGCAGCTTGGGAACTATTGGGGAGCTGTTTTTT
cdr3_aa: CASSLGTIGELFF

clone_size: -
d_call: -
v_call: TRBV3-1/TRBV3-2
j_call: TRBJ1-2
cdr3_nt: TGTGCCAGCAGCCTTAAAGGGGTCTACTATGGCTACACCTTC
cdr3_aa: CASSLKGVYYGYTF

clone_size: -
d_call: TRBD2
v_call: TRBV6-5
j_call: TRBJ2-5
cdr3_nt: TGTGCCAGCACCCTGGGGGGGACCGCGGGGACCCAGTACTTC
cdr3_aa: CASTLGGTAGTQYF

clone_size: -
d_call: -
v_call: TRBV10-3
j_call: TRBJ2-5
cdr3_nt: TGTGCCATCAGTGAGTCAGGGGTAGGATCAGGGATCGAGACCCAGTACTTC
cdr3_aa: CAISESGVGSGIETQYF

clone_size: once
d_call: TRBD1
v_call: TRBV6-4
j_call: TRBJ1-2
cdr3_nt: TGTGCCAGCAGTCCACAGACAGGGGGCGCCTATGGCTACACCTTC
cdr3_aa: CASSPQTGGAYGYTF

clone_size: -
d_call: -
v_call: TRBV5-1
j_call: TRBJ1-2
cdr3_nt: TGCGCCAGCAGCTCCGACAGTGGGGGGAGGTATGGCTACACCTTC
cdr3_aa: CASSSDSGGRYGYTF

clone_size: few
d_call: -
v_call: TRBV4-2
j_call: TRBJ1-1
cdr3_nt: TGTGCCAGCAGCCAAGGACAGAACACTGAAGCTTTCTTT
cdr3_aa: CASSQGQNTEAFF

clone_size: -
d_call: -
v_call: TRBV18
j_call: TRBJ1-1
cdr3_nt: TGTGCCAGCTCACCTTGGGGAGGGGCCGCGAACACTGAAGCTTTCTTT
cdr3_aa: CASSPWGGAANTEAFF

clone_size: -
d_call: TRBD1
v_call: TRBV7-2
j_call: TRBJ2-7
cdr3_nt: TGTGCCAGCAGCTTAGCCGACAGGGACCTCTACGAGCAGTACTTC
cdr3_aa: CASSLADRDLYEQYF

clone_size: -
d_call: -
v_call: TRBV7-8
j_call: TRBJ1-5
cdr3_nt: TGTGCCAGCAGAAGACAGCCCAATCAGCCCCAGCATTTT
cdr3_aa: CASRRQPNQPQHF

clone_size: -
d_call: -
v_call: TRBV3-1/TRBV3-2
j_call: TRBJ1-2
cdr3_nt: TGTGCCAGCAGCCAAGCCATCGGGGACACCAACTATGGCTACACCTTC
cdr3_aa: CASSQAIGDTNYGYTF

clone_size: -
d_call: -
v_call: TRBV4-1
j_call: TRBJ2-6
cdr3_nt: TGCGCCAGCAGCCACTCCCGGGACTTACTTAGTGGCGCTGGGGCCAACGTCCTGACTTTC
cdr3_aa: CASSHSRDLLSGAGANVLTF

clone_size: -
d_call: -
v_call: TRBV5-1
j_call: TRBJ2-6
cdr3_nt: TGCGCCAGCAGCTTGGCCGGGGGGCCTGGGGCCAACGTCCTGACTTTC
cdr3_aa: CASSLAGGPGANVLTF

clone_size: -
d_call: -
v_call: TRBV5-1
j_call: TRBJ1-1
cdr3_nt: TGCGCCAGCAGAGTCCGGGGGGCGAGTACTGAAGCTTTCTTT
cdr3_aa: CASRVRGASTEAFF

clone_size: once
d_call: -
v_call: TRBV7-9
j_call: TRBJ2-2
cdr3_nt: TGTGCCAGCAGCTCGAGGGCTACCACCGGGGAGCTGTTTTTT
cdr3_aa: CASSSRATTGELFF

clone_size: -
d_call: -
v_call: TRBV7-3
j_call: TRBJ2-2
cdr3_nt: TGTGCCAGCAGCTTAACGAGGGAACAAGCGAACACCGGGGAGCTGTTTTTT
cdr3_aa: CASSLTREQANTGELFF

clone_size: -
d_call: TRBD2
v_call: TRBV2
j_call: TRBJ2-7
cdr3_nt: TGTGCCAGCAGTGAGGCTAGCGGGGGGCCCTCTCGCAAGTACTTC
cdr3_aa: CASSEASGGPSRKYF

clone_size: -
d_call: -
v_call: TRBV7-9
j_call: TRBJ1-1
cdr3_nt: TGTGCCAGCAGCCTCGGGCGGGCAGGGACTATGAAAGTCACTGAAGCTTTCTTT
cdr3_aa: CASSLGRAGTMKVTEAFF

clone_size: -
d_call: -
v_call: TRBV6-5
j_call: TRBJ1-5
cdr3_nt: TGTGCCAGCAGTCCACAGGGATATTCAGGTCAGCCCCAGCATTTT
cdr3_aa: CASSPQGYSGQPQHF

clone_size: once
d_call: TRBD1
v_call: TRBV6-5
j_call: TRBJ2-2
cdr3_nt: TGTGCCAGCAGTCGAGACAGGGGCGACACCGGGGAGCTGTTTTTT
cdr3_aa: CASSRDRGDTGELFF

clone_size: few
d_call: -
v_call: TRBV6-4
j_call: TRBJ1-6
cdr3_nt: TGTGCCAGCAGTGACCGGGAGGGAAGATCACCCCTCCACTTT
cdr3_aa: CASSDREGRSPLHF

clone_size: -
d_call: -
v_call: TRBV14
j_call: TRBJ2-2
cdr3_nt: TGTGCCAGCAGCCAAGTGGCCTGGGAGGGGGAGCTGTTTTTT
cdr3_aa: CASSQVAWEGELFF

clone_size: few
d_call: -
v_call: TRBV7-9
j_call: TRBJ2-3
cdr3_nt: TGTGCCAGCAGCTTATTCAGTGATACGCAGTATTTT
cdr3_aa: CASSLFSDTQYF

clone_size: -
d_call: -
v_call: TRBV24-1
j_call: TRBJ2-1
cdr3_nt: TGTGCCACCTCCAGAGGTGGTCTCGAGCAGTTCTTC
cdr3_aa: CATSRGGLEQFF

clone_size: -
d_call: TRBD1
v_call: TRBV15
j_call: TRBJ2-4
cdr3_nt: TGTGCCACCAGCAGAGGGGACAGGGGATCCAAAAACATTCAGTACTTC
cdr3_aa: CATSRGDRGSKNIQYF

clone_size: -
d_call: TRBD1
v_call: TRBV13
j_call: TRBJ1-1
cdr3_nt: TGTGCCAGCGGGACAGCCTCATTGAACACTGAAGCTTTCTTT
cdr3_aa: CASGTASLNTEAFF

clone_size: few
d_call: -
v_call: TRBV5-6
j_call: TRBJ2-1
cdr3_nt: TGTGCCAGCAGCTTTGACTGGAAGGATAATGAGCAGTTCTTC
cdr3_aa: CASSFDWKDNEQFF

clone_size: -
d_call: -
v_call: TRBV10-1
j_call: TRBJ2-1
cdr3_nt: TGCGCCAGCACTCCCCAGGGGGGATATGAGCAGTTCTTC
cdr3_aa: CASTPQGGYEQFF

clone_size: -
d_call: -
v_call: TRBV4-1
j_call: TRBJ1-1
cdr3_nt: TGCGCCAGCAGCGATTTACGGGTGAACACTGAAGCTTTCTTT
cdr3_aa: CASSDLRVNTEAFF

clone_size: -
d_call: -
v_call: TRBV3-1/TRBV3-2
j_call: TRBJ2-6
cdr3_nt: TGTGCCAGCAGCCAAGGTCCGTCTGGGGCCAACGTCCTGACTTTC
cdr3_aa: CASSQGPSGANVLTF

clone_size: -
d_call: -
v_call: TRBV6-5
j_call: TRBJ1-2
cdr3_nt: TGTGCCAGCAGCGCAGCGGTTAGCCTCCGAAGCTACACCTTC
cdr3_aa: CASSAAVSLRSYTF

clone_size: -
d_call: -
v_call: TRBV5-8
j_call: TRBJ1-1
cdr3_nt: TGTGCCAGCAGCTTACAACACGAAGCTTTCTTT
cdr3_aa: CASSLQHEAFF

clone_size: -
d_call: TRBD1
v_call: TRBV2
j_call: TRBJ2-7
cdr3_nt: TGTGCCAGCAGTGAAGCCCTCGGACAGGTTTACGAGCAGTACTTC
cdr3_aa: CASSEALGQVYEQYF

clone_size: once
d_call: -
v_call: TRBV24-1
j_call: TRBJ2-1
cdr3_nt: TGTGCCACCAGTGGAATCGGGGGGCAGGGAAATGAGCAGTTCTTC
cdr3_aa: CATSGIGGQGNEQFF

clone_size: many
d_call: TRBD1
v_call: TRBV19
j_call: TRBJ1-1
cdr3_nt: TGTGCCAGTAAAGGACAGGGGGGCCCTGGAGCTTTCTTT
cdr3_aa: CASKGQGGPGAFF

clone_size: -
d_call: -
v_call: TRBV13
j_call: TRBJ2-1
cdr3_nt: TGTGCCAGCGGGGAAGGGGCCCGAGCGGGCCACAATGAGCAGTTCTTC
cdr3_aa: CASGEGARAGHNEQFF

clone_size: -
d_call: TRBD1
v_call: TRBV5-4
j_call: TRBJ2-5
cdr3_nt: TGTGCCAGCAGCTTGGGACAGGGGGTCCAAGAGACCCAGTACTTC
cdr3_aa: CASSLGQGVQETQYF

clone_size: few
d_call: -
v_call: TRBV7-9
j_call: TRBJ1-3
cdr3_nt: TGTGCCAGCAGCTTTTCGGACAGCAGTGGAAACACCATATATTTT
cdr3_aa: CASSFSDSSGNTIYF